This T cell receptor beta chain originates from a study of cytomegalovirus exposure and HLA in healthy donors. Findings of the study overall: Specificity for CMV antigens was confirmed in vitro for a few of the CMV-associated chains. A cluster of highly shared sequence variants was likely a sequencing artifact.

Concerning this clone: Antigen specificity is unknown.

PCR employed 60 Vbeta and 13 Jbeta primers. Sequencing used immunoSEQ multiplex PCR; TCRdb keeps in-frame clones, though not all of them. The table has around 160,000 clones, 65% to 85% seen once. V was clipped by 3 bases and J by 10 bases, with 14 bases between them. Germline CDR1 SGHNT, CDR2 YYREEE (reference sequence). The CDR3 has 14 residues. The gene calls are TRBV5-4 and TRBJ1-6, with D hard to call. This receptor was taken from a middle-aged woman in good health and CMV-seropositive. Specimen: PBMCs. DNA for the CDR3: TGTGCCAGCAGCTCCGGGAAACAGCGGTCACCCCTCCACTTT. Residues: CASSSGKQRSPLHF. Together with reference TRBV5-4 and TRBJ1-6, the CDR3 gives the full variable domain: ETGVTQSPTHLIKTRGQQVTLRCSSQSGHNTVSWYQQALGQGPQFIFQYYREEENGRGNFPPRFSGLQFPNYSSELNVNALELDDSALYLCASSSGKQRSPLHFGNGTRLTVT.